The TCR beta chain described here comes from a study of early T cells in non-severe SARS-CoV-2 infection. Study-level background: The chains were unpaired, and the sequenced material was bulk RNA from unsorted whole blood. Whole-study results and caveats: There was a bias toward anti-spike CD8 responses in VDJdb matching, which missed private and CD4 specificities.

Unique molecular identifiers were attached to individual cDNA molecules. TCRdb itself ran the 5' RACE reads through MiXCR, one entry per CDR3 protein. The sample shows some 89,000 distinct CDR3 sequences, more than 9.5% of them seen only once. As for this clonotype: Its antigen is as yet unknown. An end of the junction does not agree with germline; a read error may underlie this.

The CDR3 extends over 16 amino acids. The germline gives CDR1 LNHDA, CDR2 SQIVND (reference sequence). The V call is TRBV19, the J call TRBJ2-2; D remains ambiguous. The source material was whole blood, sampled at baseline. The receptor was isolated from an adult who was a healthcare worker with PCR-confirmed SARS-CoV-2 infection or an uninfected control (not recorded which). The CDR3 nucleotides read TGTGCCAGTAGTCTAGAGCAGGTTCCGAACACCGGGGAGCTGTTTTTT. Protein: CASSLEQVPNTGELFF. Variable domain in full (rest from reference TRBV19 and TRBJ2-2): DGGITQSPKYLFRKEGQNVTLSCEQNLNHDAMYWYRQDPGQGLRLIYYSQIVNDFQKGDIAEGYSVSREKKESFPLTVTSAQKNPTAFYLCASSLEQVPNTGELFFGEGSRLTVL.